Described below is a single TCR beta chain sequence and its context. Antigen unknown. Clones were sequenced by immunoSEQ multiplex PCR, and TCRdb holds only the in-frame ones, with some missing. This table has nearly 80,000 clones, under 90% appearing once. Trimming removed 2 bases from V and 1 base from J, with 17 bases in between. Germline lookup yields CDR1 SEHNR and CDR2 FQNEAQ (reference sequence). This CDR3 is 17 amino acids long. The data derive from a study of OX40 agonist ivuxolimab in advanced cancers. Study overall: In this trial design, patients received ivuxolimab intravenously at 0.01 to 10 mg/kg every 2 weeks. The dose-escalation cohort had hepatocellular carcinoma, melanoma, renal cell or head and neck cancer. Among those enrolled, mean age was about 63 years (range 23 to 79) and less than 90% were male.

General study results and limits: Expanded clones belonging to CD8+ T cells outnumbered, on average, those of CD4+.

V is TRBV7-9 and J is TRBJ1-2; D is possibly TRBD1 (5 bases). This clonotype originated in an adult with an advanced solid tumor such as melanoma, head and neck, liver or kidney cancer. The material was CD4+ or CD8+ T cells sorted from blood, obtained in a trial of the OX40 agonist ivuxolimab. In nucleotides, the CDR3 is TGTGCCAGCAGCTTATCCGTCCAGGGTGGGGGTAACTATGGCTACACCTTC. This sequence encodes CASSLSVQGGGNYGYTF.